This T cell receptor (beta chain) was observed in a study of long-term antiretroviral therapy in people with HIV. Study-wide points: Collection spanned 2004 to 2017; ART regimens may be less effective than current ones. Repertoire dominance by clones expanded before ART was seen at all time points. HIV repertoires showed narrower CDR3 length ranges than controls. ART was followed by higher diversity that remained below transplant donor controls.

Points on this clone: Its antigen is still unknown.

Runs used v3.0 of the immunoSEQ assay and were done at survey level. Clones were read by immunoSEQ multiplex PCR, and TCRdb kept only the in-frame ones, dropping some. The table includes some 24,000 clones, over 65% detected once. CDR3 size: 13 residues. The V and J ends lost 6 bases and 5 bases respectively, with 13 bases between them. CDR1 ENHRY and CDR2 SYGVKD come from the germline V gene. Sample: unsorted PBMCs, taken 4.4 years after starting antiretroviral therapy. The sequence was obtained from a man younger than 40 with HIV. The chain has TRBV10-3 and TRBJ1-1, with a possible D match to TRBD1 (6 bases). The chain's CDR3 is CAIRMGAQTEAFF. In DNA form, the CDR3 reads TGTGCCATCAGGATGGGGGCGCAGACTGAAGCTTTCTTT.